This T cell receptor (beta chain) was identified in a study of early T cells in non-severe SARS-CoV-2 infection. TCRdb fed the 5' RACE reads into MiXCR, producing one record per CDR3 protein. The sample shows about 83,000 distinct CDR3 sequences, approximately 13% of them seen only once. This clonotype showed up many times. This clonotype was sampled from an adult who was a healthcare worker with PCR-confirmed SARS-CoV-2 infection or an uninfected control (not recorded which). Sequencing used whole blood.

CDR3 sequence reads: CASRPGQGSLGELFF. In DNA, the CDR3 is TGTGCCAGCAGACCTGGACAGGGAAGTTTGGGGGAGCTGTTTTTT. The genes are TRBV7-8 and TRBJ2-2; 8 nucleotides align to TRBD1. CDR3 length: 15 amino acids. The junction had 11 bases not matched to a gene; V was cut back by 6 bases and J by 8 bases. CDR1 and CDR2 (germline): SGHVS, FQNEAQ.